This TCR beta chain was identified in a study of blood T cells in healthy people across ages. Study-level points and caveats: Those diversity estimates obtained from one million T cells were thought to be underestimates. Because sorting was not performed, PBMCs prevented conclusive naive versus antigen-experienced comparison.

CDR1 is MNHEY, CDR2 SMNVEV, per germline (reference sequence). This CDR3 has 17 amino acids. V lost 8 bases and J 0 bases, leaving 23 bases between the germline ends. For the second PCR, which ran for about 6 to 11 cycles, a sample-barcoded 5' primer and a J-beta primer mix were used. Through a template-switch adaptor with 12 random nucleotides, each cDNA molecule received a tag. TCRdb ran MiXCR on the 5' RACE reads and lists one entry per CDR3 protein. The table has some 1.6 million distinct CDR3 sequences, about 35% seen once; the top ten hold around 11%. Comment on this clonotype: Its antigen is not known.

Each individual donor underwent a draw of about 9.9 milliliters of peripheral blood. This chain connects TRBV27 to TRBJ2-7; a weak D match, TRBD2 (7 bases). Sequences were obtained from blood. This clonotype was sampled from a woman aged 25-40 years in good health. Written as DNA, the CDR3 is TGTGCCAGCGGAACGAAAGTGGGCGGGGGCTCCTCCTACGAGCAGTACTTC. Translating gives CASGTKVGGGSSYEQYF.